This entry concerns a single T cell receptor (beta chain). The same CDR3 can be traced to other DNA sequences in this sample. These data belong to a study of blood T cell repertoires in COVID-19. Study-level information: The origin of the acute and convalescent COVID-19 samples was the United States, Italy and Spain.

Participants came from some 26 US areas, aged about 18 to 89 years. Two negative PCRs, clearance, or symptom resolution characterized the recovered Cohort 3 donors. Assay used: immunoSEQ multiplex PCR; TCRdb lists only in-frame clones, some missing. The table records about 200,000 clones, approximately 85% of them present only once. Sequencing input: PBMCs or T cells enriched from blood (not recorded which). This clonotype originated in a man aged 40-49 years who had recovered from COVID-19.

The CDR3 DNA sequence: TGTGCCAGTAGGCTCGGGAACACTGAAGCTTTCTTT. It is translated as CASRLGNTEAFF. The chain joins TRBV19 to TRBJ1-1; D is undetermined. Germline values: CDR1 LNHDA, CDR2 SQIVND (reference sequence). Trimming took off 6 bases at V and 1 base at J, with 6 bases between the two ends. The length of the CDR3 is 12 residues.